This TCR beta chain was identified during a study of CD8+ T cells in alopecia areata. About the research overall: A regimen of oral tofacitinib, 5 to 10 mg twice daily, was given to treated patients.

With regard to this clone: No antigen is known for it.

As part of sample collection, lesional scalp punch biopsies and peripheral blood were taken from alopecia areata patients. Trimming pared 0 bases from V and 2 bases from J, leaving 11 bases between. The V gene's germline CDR1 is SGHTA and CDR2 FQGTGA. This CDR3 comprises 17 residues. Extracted RNA was reverse transcribed, and the resulting cDNA served as sequencing template. The protocol was immunoSEQ multiplex PCR, while the TCRdb copy is restricted to in-frame clones and leaves out a portion. The sample comprises 130,000 to 150,000 clones, around 50% of which are singletons, and roughly 7.5% rests with the top ten. Findings and caveats of the study: Compared with normal scalp, lesional scalp had higher clonality and more expanded CD8+ clones.

The V call is TRBV7-3, the J call TRBJ2-6; perhaps TRBD2 as D (5 bases). Input material: CD4+ T cells sorted from blood. The receptor was isolated from a human donor with alopecia areata. CDR3 region: CASSLTVASPGANVLTF. The CDR3 DNA is TGTGCCAGCAGCTTAACTGTGGCTAGCCCTGGGGCCAACGTCCTGACTTTC.